This T cell receptor beta chain stems from a study of cytomegalovirus exposure and HLA in healthy donors. Primers for the PCR totalled 60 Vbeta and 13 Jbeta. Measured with immunoSEQ multiplex PCR; TCRdb has only the in-frame clones, and not every one. The data contain some 120,000 clones, about 70% of them singletons. As for this clone: Its antigen is as yet unknown.

Study results and caveats: Some highly shared sequence variants likely arose as a pipeline artifact.

The CDR3 runs to 16 residues. The J segment lost 5 bases and the V segment lost 0 bases, leaving 7 bases of the junction unmatched. Germline V lookup: CDR1 SEHNR, CDR2 FQNEAQ (reference sequence). The clonotype comes from a woman aged 25 to 39 in good health and CMV-seronegative. The sequencing sample was made of PBMCs. The chain couples TRBV7-9 to TRBJ2-3, with TRBD2 matching over 8 bases. CDR3 sequence (DNA): TGTGCCAGCAGCTTAGCGTCGGGGGGGCCCGGAGATACGCAGTATTTT. Its protein product is CASSLASGGPGDTQYF. Full variable domain (rest looked up from reference TRBV7-9 and TRBJ2-3): DTGVSQNPRHKITKRGQNVTFRCDPISEHNRLYWYRQTLGQGPEFLTYFQNEAQLEKSRLLSDRFSAERPKGSFSTLEIQRTEQGDSAMYLCASSLASGGPGDTQYFGPGTRLTVL.